These T cell receptor beta chains were read from a single sample in a study of technical replicates of blood from a handful of donors. Profiling relied on immunoSEQ multiplex PCR, and the TCRdb table lists in-frame clones only, not all of them. Counted here are tens of thousands of clones, more than 85% occurring once; the ten biggest clones make up about 0.4%. Sequences were obtained from T cells isolated from PBMCs. The receptors were sampled from a human donor in good health. Some clones in this sample may be carry-over from other donors' samples. The CDR3 runs from the conserved cysteine through the conserved F or W. Each record gives: CDR3 length, J gene, clone size, V gene, D gene, CDR3 DNA, CDR3 protein. The D gene is left open where the match is weak. Size values are once, few and many counts, or a class for expanded clones, and some rows have none.

>12|TRBJ2-2|NA|TRBV29-1|TRBD2
TGCATCCGGGGGGGGGCTGCCGGGGAGCTGTTTTTT
CIRGGAAGELFF
>17|TRBJ1-2|NA|TRBV30|NA
TGTGCCTGGAGTCGGGGGGAGTTAGGGGTCTCTAACTATGGCTACACCTTC
CAWSRGELGVSNYGYTF
>12|TRBJ2-1|NA|TRBV2|NA
TGTGCCAGCAGTGATCGGCCAGGGGTGCAGTTCTTC
CASSDRPGVQFF
>14|TRBJ2-1|NA|TRBV19|NA
TGTGCCAGTAGTCTCGATATGGAGATCAATGAGCAGTTCTTC
CASSLDMEINEQFF
>13|TRBJ1-2|NA|TRBV7-9|NA
TGTGCCAGCAGCACGTACGACAGGAATGGCTACACCTTC
CASSTYDRNGYTF
>15|TRBJ2-5|NA|TRBV7-2|NA
TGTGCCAGCAGCACCTCCAGGGGTTCGGGAGAGACCCAGTACTTC
CASSTSRGSGETQYF
>15|TRBJ1-5|NA|TRBV9|NA
TGTGCCAGCAGCGCTGGGGGACAAACAAATCAGCCCCAGCATTTT
CASSAGGQTNQPQHF
>14|TRBJ2-4|NA|TRBV4-3|TRBD1
TGCGCCAGCAGCCTTGGACAGGAGAAAAACATTCAGTACTTC
CASSLGQEKNIQYF
>13|TRBJ2-1|NA|TRBV6-6|TRBD2
TGTGCCAGCATCAAGCGGGATAACAATGAGCAGTTCTTC
CASIKRDNNEQFF
>14|TRBJ1-5|once|TRBV18|NA
TGTGCCAGCTCAGCCGGGAATAGCAATCAGCCCCAGCATTTT
CASSAGNSNQPQHF
>15|TRBJ1-1|NA|TRBV10-3|NA
TGTGCCATCAGTGACCTCCCGGGAGCCTACACTGAAGCTTTCTTT
CAISDLPGAYTEAFF
>18|TRBJ2-2|once|TRBV7-8|NA
TGTGCCAGCAGCACCCGGGCAGCGGCAACTGTGAACACCGGGGAGCTGTTTTTT
CASSTRAAATVNTGELFF
>17|TRBJ2-7|NA|TRBV11-3|TRBD2
TGTGCCAGCAGCCCTCGACTTAGCGGGAGAGGGAGGGGCGAGCAGTACTTC
CASSPRLSGRGRGEQYF
>13|TRBJ1-1|NA|TRBV29-1|NA
TGCAGCGTTGTGGGCGGGATGAACACTGAAGCTTTCTTT
CSVVGGMNTEAFF
>13|TRBJ2-1|NA|TRBV15|NA
TGTGCCACCAGCCTTAGACAGTACAATGAGCAGTTCTTC
CATSLRQYNEQFF
>15|TRBJ2-7|NA|TRBV27|TRBD2
TGTGCCAGCAGTTTACTAGCGGGAGGAGGGTACGAGCAGTACTTC
CASSLLAGGGYEQYF
>14|TRBJ2-4|NA|TRBV12-5|TRBD1
TGTGCTAGTGGTTTGGGACAGGGGAGAAACATTCAGTACTTC
CASGLGQGRNIQYF
>14|TRBJ2-1|NA|TRBV19|TRBD1
TGTGCCAGTAGTGCCGGGACAGGGGACAATGAGCAGTTCTTC
CASSAGTGDNEQFF
>14|TRBJ1-2|NA|TRBV7-8|NA
TGTGCCAGCACCAGGACAAACCACTACTATGGCTACACCTTC
CASTRTNHYYGYTF
>13|TRBJ1-2|NA|TRBV30|TRBD1
TGTGCCTGGAGTGAGACAGGGCTGGCTGGCTACACCTTC
CAWSETGLAGYTF
>13|TRBJ2-4|NA|TRBV9|NA
TGTGCCAGCAGCCCCCATAGTGCTCACATTCAGTACTTC
CASSPHSAHIQYF
>15|TRBJ2-1|NA|TRBV6-5|NA
TGTGCCAGCGGCTCGACCGGGACACCGAACAATGAGCAGTTCTTC
CASGSTGTPNNEQFF
>14|TRBJ1-5|NA|TRBV19|NA
TGTGCCAGTAGTATAGCGGGGATCGATCAGCCCCAGCATTTT
CASSIAGIDQPQHF
>16|TRBJ1-2|NA|TRBV7-2|NA
TGTGCCAGCAGCTCGACAGCATTTGACACTTACTATGGCTACACCTTC
CASSSTAFDTYYGYTF
>13|TRBJ2-1|NA|TRBV30|TRBD2
TGTGCCTGGCATAGCGGGAATGAGCATGAGCAGTTCTTC
CAWHSGNEHEQFF
>15|TRBJ1-3|NA|TRBV15|TRBD1
TGTGCCACCAGCGGGGACAGCTTCTCTGGAAACACCATATATTTT
CATSGDSFSGNTIYF
>18|TRBJ2-1|NA|TRBV9|TRBD2
TGTGCCAGCAGCCCGCGTAGTAGCGGGAGGGCCATACACAATGAGCAGTTCTTC
CASSPRSSGRAIHNEQFF
>11|TRBJ1-1|NA|TRBV29-1|NA
TGCAGCGCCAACCACAGGTTTGAAGCTTTCTTT
CSANHRFEAFF
>12|TRBJ2-7|once|TRBV19|TRBD1
TGTGCCACCCGGGACAGGGCAGACGAGCAGTACTTC
CATRDRADEQYF
>16|TRBJ2-3|NA|TRBV7-9|TRBD2
TGTGCCAGCAGCCGAAGTAGGTCTAGCGGGAGAGATACGCAGTATTTT
CASSRSRSSGRDTQYF
>15|TRBJ2-1|NA|TRBV6-4|TRBD2
TGTGCCAGCAGCCGCGCGGGGGACTCCTACAATGAGCAGTTCTTC
CASSRAGDSYNEQFF
>14|TRBJ2-7|NA|TRBV9|TRBD1
TGTGCCAGCAGCGTGGGGGGGACAGGGGTTGAGCAGTACTTC
CASSVGGTGVEQYF
>15|TRBJ2-7|NA|TRBV2|TRBD1
TGTGCCAGCAGTGAAACTACCGGGACAGCTTACGAGCAGTACTTC
CASSETTGTAYEQYF
>12|TRBJ2-7|NA|TRBV6-6|NA
TGTGCCAGCAAAGAAAACTACTACGAGCAGTACTTC
CASKENYYEQYF
>15|TRBJ2-7|NA|TRBV4-3|TRBD2
TGCGCCAGCAGCCAAGGACTAGCGGGAGGCTACGAGCAGTACTTC
CASSQGLAGGYEQYF
>12|TRBJ1-4|NA|TRBV5-1|NA
TGCGCCAGCAGCGAGGATCCGGAAAAACTGTTTTTT
CASSEDPEKLFF
>15|TRBJ2-7|NA|TRBV7-3|NA
TGTGCCAGCAGCTTACACACAGGAAGGTCCTACGAGCAGTACTTC
CASSLHTGRSYEQYF
>14|TRBJ2-1|NA|TRBV27|NA
TGTGCCAGCAGTTACGGGGGGCCGGACAATGAGCAGTTCTTC
CASSYGGPDNEQFF
>14|TRBJ2-7|NA|TRBV27|NA
TGTGCCAGCAGTCCCTCCGCCCCCCAGTACGAGCAGTACTTC
CASSPSAPQYEQYF
>14|TRBJ1-2|NA|TRBV5-5|NA
TGTGCCAGCAGCCCCTTAGACATGTACTATGGCTACACCTTC
CASSPLDMYYGYTF
>17|TRBJ2-3|NA|TRBV27|TRBD1
TGTGCCAGCCGTTTCGCCGGCCGGGACAGCTACACAGATACGCAGTATTTT
CASRFAGRDSYTDTQYF
>16|TRBJ1-1|NA|TRBV28|NA
TGTGCCAGCAGTCCCCTACGTAGTGGGCGGGGGACTGAAGCTTTCTTT
CASSPLRSGRGTEAFF
>14|TRBJ1-3|NA|TRBV27|TRBD1
TGTGCCAGCAGTTTGGGGACAGATGGAAACACCATATATTTT
CASSLGTDGNTIYF